In this sample, the clone carrying this TCR beta chain turned up a few times. One entry per CDR3 protein, called by TCRdb with MiXCR from the 5' RACE reads. The data show roughly 250,000 distinct CDR3 sequences, around 17% seen once. The sample comes from a study of T-cell memory formation after mild COVID-19. The CDR3 sequence is 15 residues long. Germline CDR1 and CDR2: SGHTA and FQGTGA. V was pared by 0 bases and J by 0 bases, with 6 bases between. The specimen sequenced was PBMCs or a T cell subset sorted from them (not recorded which). This receptor was identified in a man aged 18 to 29 who had mild COVID-19 (a few samples of this study predate the infection). Cell type and time point are not known. The chain uses TRBV7-3 and TRBJ2-1; D not certain. This CDR3 reads CASSLTASSYNEQFF. Here the CDR3 DNA reads TGTGCCAGCAGCTTAACGGCGAGCTCCTACAATGAGCAGTTCTTC.